The rows below give T cell receptor beta chains drawn from one sample of a study of T-cell memory formation after mild COVID-19. Via MiXCR, TCRdb re-called the 5' RACE reads, giving one row per CDR3 protein. The sample records about 430,000 distinct CDR3 sequences, roughly 18% being singletons. The sequenced sample was PBMCs or a T cell subset sorted from them (not recorded which). Source of these receptors: a young man who had mild COVID-19 (a few samples of this study predate the infection). Cell type and time point are not known. The CDR3 runs from the conserved cysteine through the conserved F or W. The D gene is left open where the match is weak. Rows give clone size only sometimes, using once, few, many, or a class for an expanded clone.

v_gene	j_gene	d_gene	abundance	CDR3aa	CDR3nt
TRBV10-3	TRBJ2-7	TRBD1	few	CAISESTGSHEQYF	TGTGCCATCAGTGAGTCGACAGGGTCCCACGAGCAGTACTTC
TRBV7-2	TRBJ1-2	NA	NA	CASSLTGEEGYTF	TGTGCCAGCAGCTTAACCGGGGAGGAGGGCTACACCTTC
TRBV18	TRBJ2-1	NA	NA	CASSPAVWGSDEQFF	TGTGCCAGCTCACCAGCCGTCTGGGGTAGCGATGAGCAGTTCTTC
TRBV4-2	TRBJ2-5	NA	NA	CASSQDPPFRETQYF	TGTGCCAGCAGCCAAGATCCGCCATTTCGGGAGACCCAGTACTTC
TRBV12-3/TRBV12-4	TRBJ1-5	NA	NA	CASSFRGPGTQHF	TGTGCAAGCAGTTTTCGGGGGCCCGGAACCCAGCATTTT
TRBV5-6	TRBJ1-1	TRBD1	NA	CASSKDRGNTEAFF	TGTGCCAGCAGCAAGGACAGGGGGAACACTGAAGCTTTCTTT
TRBV4-3	TRBJ1-1	NA	few	CASSQDLRVGTEAFF	TGCGCCAGCAGCCAAGATCTGAGGGTTGGCACTGAAGCTTTCTTT
TRBV20-1	TRBJ1-1	NA	few	CSASPSWVFAEAFF	TGCAGTGCTTCCCCGAGCTGGGTTTTCGCTGAAGCTTTCTTT
TRBV2	TRBJ1-5	NA	few	CASSEEGNQPQHF	TGTGCCAGCAGTGAAGAGGGGAATCAGCCCCAGCATTTT
TRBV23-1	TRBJ1-5	NA	NA	CATTSGRRENQPQHF	TGCGCCACGACTTCGGGACGAAGGGAAAATCAGCCCCAGCATTTT
TRBV29-1	TRBJ1-2	TRBD1	NA	CSGLRWTGPFNYGYTF	TGCAGCGGTCTCCGCTGGACAGGCCCCTTCAACTATGGCTACACCTTC
TRBV29-1	TRBJ1-2	NA	NA	CSALDVVVYGYTF	TGCAGCGCTTTGGACGTTGTTGTCTATGGCTACACCTTC
TRBV7-9	TRBJ2-4	NA	NA	CASEGANKNIQYF	TGTGCCAGCGAGGGAGCGAACAAAAACATTCAGTACTTC
TRBV12-3/TRBV12-4	TRBJ1-2	TRBD1	many	CASSSAGTGNYGYTF	TGTGCCAGCAGTTCCGCCGGGACAGGAAACTATGGCTACACCTTC
TRBV7-3	TRBJ2-3	TRBD2	many	CASSLRLAGGDTQYF	TGTGCCAGCAGCCTGAGACTAGCGGGTGGTGATACGCAGTATTTT
TRBV7-2	TRBJ2-5	NA	NA	CASRRQGGQETQYF	TGTGCCAGCAGACGCCAGGGGGGCCAAGAGACCCAGTACTTC
TRBV10-2	TRBJ2-1	NA	NA	CASGALLRGRGNEQFF	TGCGCCAGCGGGGCCCTTTTGCGGGGGCGGGGGAATGAGCAGTTCTTC
TRBV20-1	TRBJ1-1	NA	NA	CSAIRQRLDTEAFF	TGCAGTGCTATCCGTCAGCGCCTAGACACTGAAGCTTTCTTT
TRBV11-2	TRBJ1-2	NA	few	CASSPPPGTSFYGYTF	TGTGCCAGCAGCCCCCCCCCGGGAACCTCCTTCTATGGCTACACCTTC
TRBV6-2/TRBV6-3	TRBJ1-6	NA	few	CATRQWLGWSPLHF	TGTGCCACCAGACAGTGGCTTGGTTGGTCACCCCTCCACTTT
TRBV9	TRBJ2-7	TRBD2	few	CASSESDGSGTRDGEQYF	TGTGCCAGCAGCGAATCAGATGGGTCCGGGACTAGAGATGGCGAGCAGTACTTC
TRBV12-3/TRBV12-4	TRBJ2-7	NA	NA	CASSHGASAPYEQYF	TGTGCCAGCAGCCACGGGGCCTCCGCTCCCTACGAGCAGTACTTC
TRBV9	TRBJ2-3	NA	NA	CASSVGVGAGTDTQYF	TGTGCCAGCAGCGTAGGAGTGGGGGCGGGCACAGATACGCAGTATTTT
TRBV7-7	TRBJ2-3	NA	many	CASSLAGASTDTQYF	TGTGCCAGCAGCTTAGCGGGGGCCAGCACAGATACGCAGTATTTT
TRBV7-2	TRBJ2-2	NA	NA	CASFLGPELFF	TGTGCCAGCTTCCTAGGCCCGGAGCTGTTTTTT
TRBV2	TRBJ2-7	TRBD1	few	CASSESGQLNYEQYF	TGTGCCAGCAGTGAGTCGGGACAGTTGAACTACGAGCAGTACTTC
TRBV5-1	TRBJ2-5	TRBD1	NA	CATQETGDKTQYF	TGCGCCACCCAGGAGACAGGGGACAAGACCCAGTACTTC
TRBV5-1	TRBJ2-4	TRBD1	few	CASSFGQGSPAKNIQYF	TGCGCCAGCAGCTTTGGACAGGGCTCGCCGGCCAAAAACATTCAGTACTTC
TRBV18	TRBJ2-7	TRBD2	NA	CASSPPGLASYEQYF	TGTGCCAGCTCACCACCGGGACTAGCGTCCTACGAGCAGTACTTC
TRBV29-1	TRBJ1-1	NA	NA	CSALPSSGARTEAFF	TGCAGCGCCCTCCCTTCGTCAGGGGCGCGAACTGAAGCTTTCTTT
TRBV12-3/TRBV12-4	TRBJ2-1	TRBD2	many	CASSPPGLAGAYNEQFF	TGTGCCAGCAGTCCCCCGGGACTAGCGGGGGCCTACAATGAGCAGTTCTTC
TRBV27	TRBJ1-2	NA	few	CASSPSGNYGYTF	TGTGCCAGCAGCCCCTCCGGTAACTATGGCTACACCTTC
TRBV2	TRBJ1-2	TRBD1	NA	CASTLGTGLGYTF	TGTGCCAGCACCCTAGGGACAGGTCTTGGCTACACCTTC
TRBV29-1	TRBJ1-2	TRBD1	few	CSVEARQGYNYGYTF	TGCAGCGTTGAAGCGAGACAGGGATATAACTATGGCTACACCTTC
TRBV4-3	TRBJ1-3	TRBD1	few	CASSERTGMGAGNTIYF	TGCGCCAGCAGCGAAAGGACAGGGATGGGCGCTGGAAACACCATATATTTT
TRBV9	TRBJ2-5	TRBD2	NA	CASSGGLGIQETQYF	TGTGCCAGCAGCGGGGGACTAGGCATACAAGAGACCCAGTACTTC
TRBV15	TRBJ2-5	TRBD1	NA	CATSSDLRTGGIQETQYF	TGTGCCACCAGCAGCGACTTGAGGACAGGGGGCATCCAAGAGACCCAGTACTTC
TRBV20-1	TRBJ2-2	TRBD2	NA	CSASRAAGDSTGELFF	TGCAGTGCTAGTCGTGCGGCGGGGGATAGCACCGGGGAGCTGTTTTTT
TRBV21-1	TRBJ2-1	NA	NA	CASGRSVGYEQFF	TGTGCCAGCGGGAGGTCGGTGGGGTATGAGCAGTTCTTC
TRBV5-1	TRBJ1-2	NA	few	CASSLPARAGYTF	TGCGCCAGCAGCTTACCCGCTCGAGCTGGCTACACCTTC
TRBV7-9	TRBJ2-2	NA	many	CASILRAYTGELFF	TGTGCCAGCATCCTCAGGGCTTACACCGGGGAGCTGTTTTTT